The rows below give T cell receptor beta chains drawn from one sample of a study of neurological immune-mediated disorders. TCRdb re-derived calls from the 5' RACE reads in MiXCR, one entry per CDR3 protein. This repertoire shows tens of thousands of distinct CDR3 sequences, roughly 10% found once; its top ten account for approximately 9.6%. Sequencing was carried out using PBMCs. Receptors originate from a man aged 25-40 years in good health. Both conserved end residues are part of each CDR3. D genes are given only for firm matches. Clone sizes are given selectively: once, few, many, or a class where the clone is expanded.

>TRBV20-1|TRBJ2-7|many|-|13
CSARGSSDYEQYF
TGCAGTGCTAGAGGTTCTTCCGATTACGAGCAGTACTTC
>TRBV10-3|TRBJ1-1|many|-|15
CAISEGGAGYTEAFF
TGTGCCATCAGTGAGGGGGGGGCCGGCTACACTGAAGCTTTCTTT
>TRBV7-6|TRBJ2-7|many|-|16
CASSLRAGDSSYEQYF
TGTGCCAGCAGCTTAAGAGCGGGGGACAGCTCCTACGAGCAGTACTTC
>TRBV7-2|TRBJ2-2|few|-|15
CASSLEGQITGELFF
TGTGCCAGCAGCTTAGAGGGCCAGATCACCGGGGAGCTGTTTTTT
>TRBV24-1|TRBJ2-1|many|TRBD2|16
CATSDPSTSGRNEQFF
TGTGCCACCAGTGATCCTTCGACTAGCGGGAGGAATGAGCAGTTCTTC
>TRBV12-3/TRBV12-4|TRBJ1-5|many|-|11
CASSNGQPQHF
TGTGCCAGCAGTAACGGACAGCCCCAGCATTTT
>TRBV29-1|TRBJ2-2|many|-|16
CSVEDLDAPSTGELFF
TGCAGCGTTGAAGATCTGGACGCCCCGAGCACCGGGGAGCTGTTTTTT
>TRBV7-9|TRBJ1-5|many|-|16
CASSSSMLFSNQPQHF
TGTGCCAGCAGCTCGAGCATGTTATTTAGCAATCAGCCCCAGCATTTT
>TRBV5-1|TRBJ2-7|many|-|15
CASSLIIGATYEQYF
TGCGCCAGCAGCTTGATAATCGGGGCCACCTACGAGCAGTACTTC
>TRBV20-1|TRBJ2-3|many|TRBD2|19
CSARATNGASGSLTDTQYF
TGCAGTGCTAGAGCTACAAACGGGGCTAGCGGGAGTCTCACAGATACGCAGTATTTT
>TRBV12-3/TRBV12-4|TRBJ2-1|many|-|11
CASSLNWGQFF
TGTGCCAGCAGTCTTAACTGGGGGCAGTTCTTC
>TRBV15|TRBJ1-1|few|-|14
CATSRDVGDTEAFF
TGTGCCACCAGCAGAGATGTGGGGGACACTGAAGCTTTCTTT
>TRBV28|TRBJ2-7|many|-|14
CASRQGGEAYEQYF
TGTGCCAGCAGACAAGGGGGAGAGGCCTACGAGCAGTACTTC
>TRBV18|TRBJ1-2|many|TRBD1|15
CASSPAGTGNYGYTF
TGTGCCAGCTCACCAGCCGGGACAGGGAACTATGGCTACACCTTC
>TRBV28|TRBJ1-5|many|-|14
CASSPTGRDQPQHF
TGTGCCAGCAGCCCGACGGGACGGGATCAGCCCCAGCATTTT
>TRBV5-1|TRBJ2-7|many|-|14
CASSLSRGLGEQYF
TGCGCCAGCAGCTTGTCCAGGGGTCTAGGCGAGCAGTACTTC
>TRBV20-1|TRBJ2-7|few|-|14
CSARDGQFPYEQYF
TGCAGTGCTAGAGACGGACAGTTCCCCTACGAGCAGTACTTC
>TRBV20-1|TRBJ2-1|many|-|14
CSAAIRVTYNEQFF
TGCAGTGCGGCGATCAGGGTAACCTACAATGAGCAGTTCTTC
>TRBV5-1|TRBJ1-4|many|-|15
CASSLPGGTNEKLFF
TGCGCCAGCAGCTTGCCGGGGGGTACTAATGAAAAACTGTTTTTT
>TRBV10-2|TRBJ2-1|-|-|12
CASSEPGYEKFF
TGCGCCAGCAGTGAGCCCGGATATGAGAAGTTCTTC
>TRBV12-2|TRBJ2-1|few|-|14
CASRPRPYWNEQFF
TGTGCAAGTCGCCCTAGGCCTTATTGGAATGAGCAGTTCTTC
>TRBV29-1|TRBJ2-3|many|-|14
CSVEGPLGTDTQYF
TGCAGCGTTGAAGGCCCTCTGGGCACAGATACGCAGTATTTT